What follows is one T cell receptor (beta chain) and its context. These data belong to a study of shared clonotypes between healthy human individuals. The method was immunoSEQ multiplex PCR; TCRdb's version includes in-frame clones alone and lacks a portion of them. This table has approximately 740,000 clones, 90% to 95% appearing once. The naive CD8 subset, CD45RO-negative cells positively selected for CCR7, excluded terminally differentiated effector memory CD45RA+ cells. Material: naive CD8+ T cells sorted from blood. The source of this sequence is a man younger than 40 in good health.

The DNA for the CDR3 is TGCAGCGTTGAAGGACAGGAGGCCTACGAGCAGTACTTC. Its protein product is CSVEGQEAYEQYF. The chain uses TRBV29-1 and TRBJ2-7; the D gene is possibly TRBD1 (6 bases). The CDR3 covers 13 residues. V lost 1 base, J lost 2 bases, and 9 bases lay in between. Germline V gene data show CDR1 as SQVTM and CDR2 as ANQGSEA.